This entry is about one T cell receptor (beta chain). Alongside a J-beta primer mix, a sample-barcoded 5' primer served in a second PCR lasting about 7 to 11 cycles. Sequencing yielded, for each sample, at least 2.5 million paired-end reads carrying CDR3. TCRdb reprocessed the 5' RACE reads with MiXCR, giving one entry per CDR3 protein. This sample has some 1.4 million distinct CDR3 sequences; around two fifths occur once, and the top ten carry 7.9%. This CDR3 spans 15 amino acids. Germline assignment: CDR1 LNHNV and CDR2 YYDKDF (reference sequence). The V gene end was trimmed by 0 bases and the J gene end by 3 bases; junction bases not matched to a gene: 0. The data belong to a study of blood T cells in healthy people across ages.

This clonotype was sampled from a woman aged 18-29 years in good health. The chain couples TRBV15 to TRBJ2-2, with 8 bases that match TRBD2. Material: blood. In nucleotides, the CDR3 is TGTGCCACCAGCAGAGAAGCGGGAGACACCGGGGAGCTGTTTTTT. Its translation: CATSREAGDTGELFF.